The next 27 T cell receptor beta chains were all read from a single sample in a study of blood T cells in healthy people across ages. Using a J-beta primer mix together with a sample-barcoded 5' primer, a second PCR was run for roughly 6 to 11 cycles. TCRdb re-called the 5' RACE reads with MiXCR, one entry per CDR3 protein. The sample consists of 550,000 to 750,000 distinct CDR3 sequences, roughly 20% of them appearing once. The specimen sequenced was blood. These receptors were obtained from a man aged 65 to 79 in good health.

This clonotype was detected only a few times. The V gene is TRBV28, the J gene TRBJ2-5; TRBD1 matches 9 bases. The DNA matches TRBJ2-7 better at its end, which makes the J call doubtful. The CDR3 runs 15 residues. Per the germline V gene, CDR1 is MDHEN and CDR2 is SYDVKM. CDR3 region: CASRTGTGITYEQYF. For the CDR3, the DNA is TGTGCCAGCAGAACCGGGACAGGGATTACCTACGAGCAGTACTTC.

There are many counts of this clonotype. The chain joins TRBV20-1 to TRBJ2-5, with 8 bases fitting TRBD1. The assigned J gene may be wrong: the sequence end matches TRBJ2-7 better. There are 11 residues in the CDR3. Germline V CDR1 and CDR2: DFQATT, SNEGSKA (reference sequence). For the CDR3, the DNA is TGCAGTGCCACGACAGGGGCCGAGCAGTACTTC. It yields the protein CSATTGAEQYF.

A few counts support this clonotype. At one end, the junction sequence differs from germline, possibly due to a read error. The genes are TRBV7-9 and TRBJ2-5; D may be TRBD1 (5 bases). Per the germline V gene, CDR1 is SEHNR and CDR2 is FQNEAQ (reference sequence). CDR3 length: 15 amino acids. The CDR3 loop reads CARSLVRAAQETQYF. Here the CDR3 DNA reads TGTGCCCGCAGCTTAGTCAGGGCGGCCCAAGAGACCCAGTACTTC.

This clonotype occurred a few times. The chain recombines TRBV29-1 with TRBJ2-1; 8 bases are shared with TRBD1. Germline lookup yields CDR1 SQVTM and CDR2 ANQGSEA. V trimming: 8 bases; J trimming: 0 bases; junction bases outside the gene matches: 9. This CDR3 spans 15 amino acids. CDR3 nucleotides: TGCAGCCCGACAGGGGACCTTCGCTCCTACAATGAGCAGTTCTTC. Encoded protein: CSPTGDLRSYNEQFF.

The chain is built from TRBV3-1 and TRBJ2-1; tentatively, D is TRBD1 (6 bases). The CDR3 consists of 15 residues. Trimming left V 3 bases short and J 1 base short, with 10 bases between. The V gene's germline CDR1 is LGHDT and CDR2 YNNKEL (reference sequence). The CDR3: CASSQGARSYNEQFF. CDR3 DNA sequence: TGTGCCAGCAGCCAGGGGGCGAGGTCCTACAATGAGCAGTTCTTC.

The chain joins TRBV20-1 to TRBJ1-1; TRBD1 matches 8 bases. The CDR3 extends over 15 amino acids. Germline V CDR1 and CDR2: DFQATT, SNEGSKA (reference sequence). V gave up 0 bases and J gave up 2 bases; unmatched junction bases: 5. The CDR3 nucleotides read TGCAGTGCTAGAGATGTCGACAGGGGAAACACTGAAGCTTTCTTT. Its protein product is CSARDVDRGNTEAFF.

The rearrangement links TRBV15 to TRBJ1-2; 7 nucleotides align to TRBD1. The CDR3 contains 16 residues. CDR1 is LNHNV and CDR2 is YYDKDF in the germline V gene (reference sequence). The ends lost 0 bases at V and 5 bases at J; junction bases unmatched: 9. CDR3 bases: TGTGCCACCAGCAGAGACACCGTTTCAGGGGGGTATGGCTACACCTTC. Its translation is CATSRDTVSGGYGYTF.

The CDR3 reads CASSQVGTSAEQFF. CDR3 coding DNA: TGTGCCAGCAGCCAAGTGGGGACTAGTGCTGAGCAGTTCTTC. The J gene is TRBJ2-1, the V gene TRBV14; 8 positions agree with TRBD2. There are 14 residues in the CDR3. V lost 1 base, J lost 9 bases, and 5 bases stayed unmatched. Per the germline V gene, CDR1 is SGHDN and CDR2 is FVKESK.

This clonotype turned up a few times. The chain is built from TRBV9 and TRBJ2-1; 7 bases match TRBD2. CDR1 SGDLS and CDR2 YYNGEE come from the germline V gene. V lost 4 bases, J lost 1 base, and 5 bases stayed unmatched. The CDR3 is made up of 15 amino acids. In DNA, the CDR3 is TGTGCCAGCAGCACCGCGGGAGCATCCTACAATGAGCAGTTCTTC. Amino acids: CASSTAGASYNEQFF. Based on the CDR3 plus reference TRBV9 and TRBJ2-1, the full variable domain is DSGVTQTPKHLITATGQRVTLRCSPRSGDLSVYWYQQSLDQGLQFLIQYYNGEERAKGNILERFSAQQFPDLHSELNLSSLELGDSALYFCASSTAGASYNEQFFGPGTRLTVL.

The chain has TRBV6-6 and TRBJ1-4; 7 positions match TRBD1. This CDR3 is built from 15 residues. Trimming cost V 2 bases and J 8 bases; bases outside gene matches: 8. Germline V gene lookup returns CDR1 MNHNY and CDR2 SVGAGI (reference sequence). CDR3 amino acids: CASSYPGQWGEKLFF. CDR3 DNA: TGTGCCAGCAGTTACCCGGGACAGTGGGGGGAAAAACTGTTTTTT.

This clonotype has a count of ten or more. The chain couples TRBV29-1 to TRBJ2-7; TRBD2 agrees at 7 bases. The CDR3 runs 13 residues. The V segment lost 4 bases and the J segment 3 bases; nucleotides outside the gene matches: 6. CDR1 is SQVTM and CDR2 is ANQGSEA in the germline V gene. The DNA for the CDR3 is TGCAGCGTTGGCCCAACGGGGGGCTACGAGCAGTACTTC. Its protein is CSVGPTGGYEQYF.

This clonotype was detected a few times. This rearrangement joins TRBV6-5 to TRBJ2-1; the match to TRBD2 covers 7 bases. The length of the CDR3 is 15 residues. In germline, CDR1 is MNHEY, CDR2 SVGAGI. V shed 5 bases, J shed 2 bases, and the junction held 6 bases outside the gene matches. CDR3 residues: CASSTLAGAYNEQFF. The CDR3 DNA follows: TGTGCCAGCAGTACCCTGGCGGGGGCCTACAATGAGCAGTTCTTC.

The chain uses TRBV24-1 and TRBJ2-5; TRBD2 matches 7 bases. The DNA end favors TRBJ2-7, so the J call may be wrong. Germline lookup yields CDR1 KGHDR and CDR2 SFDVKD. The CDR3 has 14 residues. The CDR3 region has the DNA TGTGCCACCAGCCAAGGGAGGGCCCCCTACGAGCAGTACTTC. Its protein is CATSQGRAPYEQYF.

Only a few counts were recorded for this clonotype. This chain uses TRBV7-9 with TRBJ2-1; perhaps TRBD1 as D (6 bases). Trimming shortened V by 2 bases and J by 1 base, and 9 bases separated the two germline ends. CDR3 length equals 15 residues. Germline lookup yields CDR1 SEHNR and CDR2 FQNEAQ (reference sequence). The CDR3 sequence: CASSLSGQSYNEQFF. In DNA, the CDR3 is TGTGCCAGCAGCTTATCAGGACAGTCCTACAATGAGCAGTTCTTC.

The genes are TRBV7-3 and TRBJ2-1; 12 bases match TRBD2. J gave up 8 bases and V 6 bases, and 8 bases lay outside the gene matches. This CDR3 has 15 amino acids. The germline V gene encodes CDR1 SGHTA and CDR2 FQGTGA. Here the CDR3 reads CASSFGLAGLHEQFF. In DNA form, the CDR3 reads TGTGCCAGCAGTTTCGGACTAGCGGGACTTCATGAGCAGTTCTTC.

This sequence joins TRBV28 and TRBJ1-2; possible D gene TRBD1, 6 bases. The CDR3 is 13 residues long. Trimming left V 6 bases short and J 8 bases short, with 16 bases between. CDR1 MDHEN and CDR2 SYDVKM come from the germline V gene. DNA for the CDR3: TGTGCCAGCAGCTGGGACACTAGCTTAGGCTACACCTTC. Translated: CASSWDTSLGYTF.

This clonotype was observed at least ten times. This chain uses TRBV3-1 with TRBJ2-5, with D hard to call. The ends were cut back, 0 bases at V and 8 bases at J, with 10 bases in the middle. From germline, CDR1 is LGHDT and CDR2 YNNKEL (reference sequence). The CDR3 totals 13 residues. CDR3 sequence reads: CASSQEGYQTQYF. CDR3 coding DNA: TGTGCCAGCAGCCAAGAGGGCTACCAAACCCAGTACTTC.

The chain is built from TRBV20-1 and TRBJ2-3; 16 positions agree with TRBD2. CDR3 size: 19 residues. The V gene's germline CDR1 is DFQATT and CDR2 SNEGSKA (reference sequence). V dropped 8 bases and J dropped 1; count of bases not matched to a gene: 15. The CDR3 loop reads CSSPYSGTSGRVGTDTQYF. The CDR3 DNA is TGCAGTTCCCCCTATTCCGGGACTAGCGGGAGGGTGGGCACAGATACGCAGTATTTT.

This clonotype has more than one count but fewer than ten. The J gene is TRBJ2-7, the V gene TRBV3-1, with a weak D call TRBD2 (6 bases). With 5 bases removed from V and 2 bases from J, the gap between germline ends came to 13 bases. CDR1 and CDR2 from the germline V gene are LGHDT and YNNKEL (reference sequence). This CDR3 contains 14 residues. The CDR3 reads CASSSEGFTYEQYF. CDR3 DNA: TGTGCCAGCAGCTCGGAGGGATTTACCTACGAGCAGTACTTC.

The sample holds many counts of this clonotype. The rearrangement uses TRBV9 and TRBJ1-1; D unresolved. Germline CDR1 and CDR2: SGDLS and YYNGEE. CDR3 size: 15 residues. Trimming shortened V by 1 base and J by 0 bases, and 10 bases separated the two germline ends. The CDR3 sequence is CASSVLAELNTEAFF. The CDR3 nucleotides read TGTGCCAGCAGCGTATTGGCAGAACTGAACACTGAAGCTTTCTTT.

The chain carries TRBV6-1 and TRBJ2-3; TRBD2 agrees at 8 bases. Germline V gene data show CDR1 as MNHNS and CDR2 as SASEGT. V lost 6 bases and J lost 0; bases outside the gene matches: 14. The CDR3 is 18 residues long. CDR3 in DNA: TGTGCCAGCAGACCCGACTTGCGGGAGGATCATAGCACAGATACGCAGTATTTT. Its translation is CASRPDLREDHSTDTQYF.

This chain links TRBV29-1 with TRBJ2-1, with unresolved D. V lost 6 bases and J lost 0, with 6 bases in between. The CDR3 consists of 12 residues. Germline V gene sequence: CDR1 SQVTM, CDR2 ANQGSEA. This CDR3 reads CSVESSYNEQFF. CDR3 coding DNA: TGCAGCGTGGAAAGCTCCTACAATGAGCAGTTCTTC.

The V and J genes are TRBV29-1 and TRBJ2-7; the D is unclear. CDR1 and CDR2 from the germline V gene are SQVTM and ANQGSEA. The CDR3 consists of 11 residues. V was clipped by 7 bases and J by 3 bases, with 10 bases between them. The CDR3 DNA reads TGCAGCGCCGGCCTTAGCTACGAGCAGTACTTC. This gives the protein CSAGLSYEQYF.

The chain employs TRBV7-8 and TRBJ1-5; tentatively, D is TRBD1 (6 bases). CDR1 and CDR2 from the germline V gene are SGHVS and FQNEAQ. CDR3 length equals 15 residues. Trimming pared 5 bases from V and 6 bases from J, leaving 17 bases between. The CDR3: CASSEHQGPSQPQHF. CDR3 DNA sequence: TGTGCCAGCAGCGAACACCAGGGGCCGAGTCAGCCCCAGCATTTT.

The chain couples TRBV6-6 to TRBJ2-2, with 10 bases that match TRBD2. The CDR3 runs 16 residues. J was trimmed by 0 bases and V by 6 bases; bases with no gene match: 4. Germline V gene sequence: CDR1 MNHNY, CDR2 SVGAGI (reference sequence). The chain's CDR3 is CASSPGLAANTGELFF. The CDR3 nucleotides are TGTGCCAGCAGCCCAGGACTAGCGGCGAACACCGGGGAGCTGTTTTTT.

The table lists this clonotype with a few counts. The chain combines TRBV4-2 with TRBJ2-5; possibly TRBD1 or TRBD2 for D (5 bases each). The germline V gene encodes CDR1 LGHNA and CDR2 YNFKEQ. With 0 bases removed from V and 5 bases from J, the gap between germline ends came to 13 bases. CDR3 length: 15 residues. CDR3 DNA sequence: TGTGCCAGCAGCCAAGAAAACGGGGCGAGGGAGACCCAGTACTTC. Translation: CASSQENGARETQYF.

A remark on this clonotype: This may come from a read error, since a much larger clone is one base off. The rearrangement uses TRBV3-1 and TRBJ2-7, with a tentative D call TRBD1 (5 bases). From germline, CDR1 is LGHDT and CDR2 YNNKEL (reference sequence). The CDR3 totals 13 residues. The CDR3 DNA follows: TGTGCCAGCAGACAAGACAGTTCCTACGAGCAGTACTTC. Translated, it gives CASRQDSSYEQYF.